What follows is one TCR beta chain and its context. Its antigen target is currently unknown. No base quality values were provided; no much bigger clone lies one nucleotide off. These data come from a study of blood T cell repertoires in COVID-19 (dated by TCRdb to the early 2020s). Study-wide context: Samples covering the acute and convalescent phases of COVID-19 were provided by collaborators in the United States, Italy and Spain. The dataset comprised deeply sampled blood TCRbeta repertoires from subjects exposed to, actively infected with, or recovered from COVID-19. The material from the prospective study consisted of cDNA or gDNA derived from T cells, B-cell-depleted T cells, or PBMCs. The samples were drawn from two sources: the first 160 participants of the ongoing ImmuneRACE study, and fewer than 1,500 subjects contributed by 6 global collaborators. A freely available public database, intended as a resource for researchers studying the immune response to SARS-CoV-2, is where the repertoires were released. Where available, HLA class I and class II types were obtained from metadata supplied by the sample provider rather than from assay-based typing. Nearly every sample came with metadata listing a de-identified subject ID, COVID-19 status, age in years and sex.

The immunoSEQ Assay, a bias-controlled multiplex PCR, was used to amplify TCRbeta CDR3 regions from genomic DNA. From the authors' description of their analysis: The number of nucleated cells in each sample was estimated by amplification of reference gene primers within the assay. To quantify the absolute abundance of each unique TCRbeta CDR3 rearrangement, sequence reads were collapsed and filtered. Productive Simpson clonality was computed per sample as the square root of Simpson's diversity index over productive rearrangements. Not all clones reach the TCRdb copy of this immuneACCESS table, which keeps in-frame sequences only. Checked studies attribute under half of the gap to unresolved V genes and leave the rest unexplained. V and J calls and clone size are as listed in that table; D and trimming were resolved from the DNA. Here the sample has fewer than 700,000 clones; around nine tenths occur a single time. The ten largest clonotypes hold roughly 7.3% of the sample.

The investigation overall reported the following: The amount of clinical and demographic metadata varied by source and participant and was provided uncurated.

From the cysteine up to the phenylalanine, the CDR3 has a length of 15 residues. Kept here is only the CDR3 DNA, which spans 45 bases and is read in frame from base 1. From V the trimming removes 8 bases and from J it removes 2 bases, while the gene matches leave 9 bases of the junction unaccounted for. CDR1 is given as MNHNS and CDR2 as SASEGT, both from the germline V gene. One collaborating source in Seattle enrolled patients during active infection and followed them longitudinally through the course of disease. Each collaborating institution followed its own protocols to collect whole blood in K2EDTA tubes. For TCRbeta analysis, collaborators shipped samples as frozen whole blood, isolated PBMCs, or DNA extracted from either of those sample types.

The receptor's source is a woman aged 50 to 65 with COVID-19, enrolled during active disease. What was sequenced was peripheral blood. The rearrangement joined TRBV6-1 to TRBJ2-7, and 10 junctional nucleotides match TRBD2. This receptor has the CDR3 CASSASGGPTYEQYF. The DNA sequence is TGTGCCAGCTCGGCTAGCGGGGGACCCACCTACGAGCAGTACTTC.